This T cell receptor (beta chain) was sequenced during a study of identical twins. TCRdb analysed the 5' RACE reads with MiXCR anew, one entry per CDR3 protein. The data contain approximately 300,000 distinct CDR3 sequences, roughly 9% of them singletons. The CDR3 is 17 amino acids. CDR1 is KGHSY, CDR2 FQNENV, per germline. V lost 2 bases, J lost 5 bases, and 19 bases lay in between. The same sample was also used in a study of yellow fever vaccine responses in identical twins.

Specimen: CD8+ T cells sorted from blood. The source of this sequence is a woman in her late teens or twenties in good health. The V and J genes are TRBV16 and TRBJ1-5; maybe TRBD1 (5 bases). The CDR3 DNA reads as TGTGCCAGCAGCCAACAGCCGGGGCGCGGTGGGTATCAGCCCCAGCATTTT. Translation gives CASSQQPGRGGYQPQHF.